Given below is one T cell receptor beta chain in context. The antigen is undetermined. In the library, unique molecular identifiers were attached to individual cDNA molecules. In the authors' methods: Counts of TCRs in each sample centred on a median of roughly 89,000 and extended from around 24,000 to 710,000. TCRdb analysed the RACE reads with MiXCR anew, one entry per CDR3 protein. TCRdb's processing, not the authors' own work, is the source of the V and J calls. The sample shows hundreds of thousands of distinct CDR3 sequences, about 6.9% of them seen only once. The source of the sample is a study of human T cells and chemical hapten exposure. Findings and caveats of the study: Sensitizing with DPC caused no change in TCRs above 1 in 1000 frequency.

Regarding time point: patch test 2, 6 weeks after DPC sensitization. Treatment in this sample: therapeutic diphenylcyclopropenone sensitization with weekly scalp DPC. The donor pool consisted of alopecia patients aged 18 to 70 years, considered suitable for DPC. The germline gives CDR1 SQVTM, CDR2 ANQGSEA. The CDR3 is made up of 12 amino acids. V trimming: 8 bases; J trimming: 5 bases; junction bases outside the gene matches: 6. The source material was whole blood, sampled in connection with sensitization to the hapten diphenylcyclopropenone (DPC). The receptor was derived from a woman aged 18-29 years with alopecia areata. Some clones in this sample may be carry-over from other donors' samples. The chain links TRBV29-1 to TRBJ2-3, with 8 bases lining up with TRBD1. The chain's CDR3 is CSILQGGDTQYF. Here the CDR3 DNA reads TGCAGCATCCTACAGGGGGGAGATACGCAGTATTTT.